What follows is one T cell receptor (beta chain) and its context. The target antigen is unknown. This sample is drawn from a study of chemoradiotherapy in HPV16-positive cancers. Findings and caveats of the study: Candidate HPV-specific clones and E7-related TCR motifs grew in tumor during treatment. For HPV16-positive patients, expanding HPV-responsive T cells associated with longer recurrence-free survival. Functional assays defining HPV-specific T cells used only a couple of HPV16-positive patients.

Only in-frame clones appear in the TCRdb table, and some are missing; sequencing was by immunoSEQ multiplex PCR. The top ten hold approximately 3.4% of the sample, which has 3,300 or so clones, roughly nine tenths seen once. The V gene's germline CDR1 is SGDLS and CDR2 YYNGEE. The CDR3 length is 19 residues. V dropped 0 bases and J dropped 0 bases, with 16 bases sitting between them. The source was tumor tissue, collected from a patient who underwent chemoradiotherapy. This sequence joins TRBV9 and TRBJ2-6; no definite D call. The sequence derives from a human donor with HPV-associated anogenital cancer. The CDR3 sequence is CASSVGVSLRFSGANVLTF. In nucleotides, the CDR3 is TGTGCCAGCAGCGTAGGTGTCAGCCTCCGCTTCTCTGGGGCCAACGTCCTGACTTTC.